Below are 9 T cell receptor beta chains sequenced from a single sample in a study of technical replicates of blood from four donors. TCRdb keeps only in-frame clones here, not all; method: immunoSEQ multiplex PCR. The sample lists about 68,000 clones, under 98% occurring once. The sample consisted of T cells isolated from PBMCs. These receptors originate from a human donor in good health.

V gene TRBV4-2 combines with J gene TRBJ2-5; D is undetermined. CDR1 LGHNA and CDR2 YNFKEQ come from the germline V gene. The CDR3 sequence is 16 residues long. Trimming pared 0 bases from V and 1 base from J, leaving 12 bases between. The CDR3, as DNA: TGTGCCAGCAGCCAAGATGGCTTCGGCGGCCAAGAGACCCAGTACTTC. It yields the protein CASSQDGFGGQETQYF.

The chain carries TRBV19 and TRBJ2-7; 8 bases map to TRBD1. V gave up 5 bases and J gave up 5 bases; unmatched junction bases: 14. This CDR3 has 16 amino acids. Germline values: CDR1 LNHDA, CDR2 SQIVND (reference sequence). Here the CDR3 reads CASSAPPGTGKHEQYF. The CDR3, as DNA: TGTGCCAGTAGTGCGCCTCCCGGGACAGGTAAACACGAGCAGTACTTC.

The CDR3 DNA is TGTGCCAGCAGCGTAGATGTCGATGAGCAGTTCTTC. Amino acids: CASSVDVDEQFF. This chain connects TRBV9 to TRBJ2-1; no firm D call. The CDR3 has 12 residues. V was clipped by 0 bases and J by 8 bases, with 6 bases between them. Germline assignment: CDR1 SGDLS and CDR2 YYNGEE.

The chain has TRBV29-1 and TRBJ2-3; tentative D call: TRBD2 (7 bases). V was pared by 7 bases and J by 5 bases, with 19 bases between. Looked up from germline, CDR1 is SQVTM and CDR2 is ANQGSEA. The CDR3 extends over 14 amino acids. In nucleotides, the CDR3 is TGCAGCGCCGAGGGGGGGAGGTGGCGAGATACGCAGTATTTT. Translation: CSAEGGRWRDTQYF.

To note about this clone: The junction shows a germline mismatch at one end, possibly a read error. The V gene is TRBV7-7, the J gene TRBJ2-2; TRBD2 might be the D (5 bases). Germline-derived CDR1 and CDR2 are SSHAT and FNYEAQ (reference sequence). CDR3 length: 15 amino acids. The CDR3 is CASSLGSSQTGELFF. CDR3 sequence (DNA): TGTGCTAGCAGCTTAGGATCTAGCCAGACCGGGGAGCTGTTTTTT.

The chain employs TRBV7-9 and TRBJ2-4, with 10 bases lining up with TRBD1. CDR1 and CDR2 from the germline V gene are SEHNR and FQNEAQ (reference sequence). Losses at the gene ends were 3 bases for V and 6 bases for J; bases not matched to a gene: 8. The CDR3 extends over 16 amino acids. Here the CDR3 reads CASSFASGTGANIQYF. The DNA of the CDR3 is TGTGCCAGCAGCTTCGCCTCCGGGACAGGGGCAAACATTCAGTACTTC. Combining the CDR3 with reference TRBV7-9 and TRBJ2-4 gives the whole variable domain DTGVSQNPRHKITKRGQNVTFRCDPISEHNRLYWYRQTLGQGPEFLTYFQNEAQLEKSRLLSDRFSAERPKGSFSTLEIQRTEQGDSAMYLCASSFASGTGANIQYFGAGTRLSVL.

J is TRBJ1-1 and V is TRBV19; 10 positions agree with TRBD1. V gave up 8 bases and J gave up 4 bases; unmatched junction bases: 7. The germline V gene has CDR1 LNHDA and CDR2 SQIVND (reference sequence). The CDR3 length is 14 residues. The CDR3 protein is CASRRGQGTTEAFF. For the CDR3, the DNA is TGTGCCAGTCGACGGGGACAGGGGACCACTGAAGCTTTCTTT.

The rearrangement uses TRBV18 and TRBJ2-1; maybe TRBD2 (7 bases). This CDR3 comprises 14 residues. The V end lost 3 bases, the J end lost 6 bases, and 12 bases lay between the germline ends. From germline, CDR1 is KGHSH and CDR2 LQKENI. DNA for the CDR3: TGTGCCAGCTCACCCGGGGGGCTAGGCAATGAGCAGTTCTTC. It specifies CASSPGGLGNEQFF.

The rearrangement links TRBV9 to TRBJ1-1; possibly TRBD1 for D (5 bases). This CDR3 is built from 15 residues. The germline CDR1 and CDR2 sequences are SGDLS and YYNGEE. V was clipped by 0 bases and J by 1 base, with 10 bases between them. CDR3 sequence: CASSVAGDANTEAFF. CDR3 coding DNA: TGTGCCAGCAGCGTAGCGGGGGACGCGAACACTGAAGCTTTCTTT.